These 28 T cell receptor beta chains originate from one sample sequenced in a study of radiotherapy plus CTLA-4 blockade in lung cancer. The repertoire was sequenced with immunoSEQ multiplex PCR; TCRdb's copy has only in-frame clones and lacks some. The sample includes more than 75,000 clones, roughly 78% of them seen just once. The input for sequencing was peripheral blood, taken from a patient treated with radiotherapy plus ipilimumab. Every receptor here comes from a human donor with non-small cell lung cancer that progressed on radiotherapy plus ipilimumab.

The rearrangement uses TRBV11-3 and TRBJ1-1; D is uncertain. The CDR3 spans 14 residues. CDR1 is SGHNT and CDR2 is YENEEA in the germline V gene. V lost 1 base, J lost 1 base, and 7 bases lay in between. This chain's CDR3 is CASSLGWGNTEAFF. The CDR3 region has the DNA TGTGCCAGCAGCTTAGGCTGGGGGAACACTGAAGCTTTCTTT.

The chain is built from TRBV18 and TRBJ2-5; 7 positions agree with TRBD2. Germline-derived CDR1 and CDR2 are KGHSH and LQKENI. The CDR3 length is 13 residues. The J segment lost 2 bases and the V segment lost 6 bases, leaving 3 bases of the junction unmatched. Written as DNA, the CDR3 is TGTGCCAGCTCCCCAGCGGGGCAAGAGACCCAGTACTTC. Its protein is CASSPAGQETQYF.

V gene TRBV5-6 combines with J gene TRBJ2-5; possibly TRBD2 for D (5 bases). Germline values: CDR1 SGHDT, CDR2 YYEEEE. This CDR3 has 15 amino acids. The ends were cut back, 6 bases at V and 0 bases at J, with 15 bases in the middle. CDR3 amino acids: CASTRAVLYQETQYF. Written as DNA, the CDR3 is TGTGCCAGCACGCGGGCGGTGCTGTACCAAGAGACCCAGTACTTC.

Comment on this clone: Other DNA sequences from this sample encode an identical CDR3 as well. The V gene is TRBV7-9, the J gene TRBJ2-3; D ambiguous. The CDR3 loop spans 12 amino acids. The germline V gene encodes CDR1 SEHNR and CDR2 FQNEAQ (reference sequence). With 3 bases removed from V and 3 bases from J, the gap between germline ends came to 4 bases. The CDR3 nucleotides are TGTGCCAGCAGCTTGGGAACAGATACGCAGTATTTT. Encoded protein: CASSLGTDTQYF.

The genes are TRBV19 and TRBJ1-1; D may be TRBD1 (6 bases). The germline V and J ends were trimmed by 1 base and 4 bases, with 10 bases remaining between them. Germline CDR1 reads LNHDA; CDR2 reads SQIVND (reference sequence). The CDR3 loop spans 14 amino acids. The DNA of the CDR3 is TGTGCCAGTAGTATAGTGGCAGGGGTCACTGAAGCTTTCTTT. It translates to CASSIVAGVTEAFF.

CDR3 in amino acids: CASSLSHLGASYEQYF. The CDR3, as DNA: TGCGCCAGCAGCTTATCTCATCTCGGGGCCTCCTACGAGCAGTACTTC. This chain links TRBV4-3 with TRBJ2-7; perhaps D is TRBD1 or TRBD2 (5 bases each). Germline CDR1 LGHNA, CDR2 YSLEER. This CDR3 is built from 16 residues. The germline V and J ends were trimmed by 5 bases and 0 bases, with 17 bases remaining between them.

This clone was counted a few times. The gene calls are TRBV19 and TRBJ2-1, with 8 bases matching TRBD1. CDR1 LNHDA and CDR2 SQIVND come from the germline V gene (reference sequence). CDR3 length equals 17 residues. The junction had 8 bases not matched to a gene; V was cut back by 4 bases and J by 0 bases. The CDR3 is CASSRNRGESSYNEQFF. DNA for the CDR3: TGTGCCAGTAGTAGAAACAGGGGGGAGAGCTCCTACAATGAGCAGTTCTTC.

This clone was recorded a few times. The CDR3 reads CASGGVMNTEAFF. The DNA of the CDR3 is TGCGCCAGCGGAGGGGTCATGAACACTGAAGCTTTCTTT. V usage is TRBV10-2 and J usage is TRBJ1-1, with D possibly being TRBD1 (5 bases). The germline V gene has CDR1 WSHSY and CDR2 SAAADI. Trimming left V 8 bases short and J 0 bases short, with 10 bases between. This CDR3 has 13 residues.

The chain links TRBV28 to TRBJ1-5; TRBD1 might be the D (6 bases). Germline assignment: CDR1 MDHEN and CDR2 SYDVKM. V dropped 10 bases and J dropped 3 bases, with 13 bases sitting between them. The CDR3 has 13 amino acids. The CDR3 DNA reads TGTGCCACCAGAGGACAGTTCAATCAGCCCCAGCATTTT. It codes for CATRGQFNQPQHF.

The chain joins TRBV5-4 to TRBJ1-5; D unresolved. The V and J ends lost 6 bases and 7 bases respectively, with 11 bases between them. The CDR3 is made up of 12 amino acids. CDR1 is SGHNT, CDR2 YYREEE, per germline (reference sequence). The CDR3 sequence: CASTVGRQPQHF. DNA for the CDR3: TGTGCCAGCACCGTCGGGCGGCAGCCCCAGCATTTT.

The chain joins TRBV2 to TRBJ2-2; TRBD1 or TRBD2 may be the D gene (5 bases each). Deletions cut 8 bases from V and 4 bases from J, with 17 bases between. CDR1 is SNHLY and CDR2 is FYNNEI in the germline V gene. This CDR3 contains 15 residues. CDR3 nucleotides: TGTGCCAGCGGGGGATTGGGCCCGGGCACCGGGGAGCTGTTTTTT. Encoded protein: CASGGLGPGTGELFF.

The chain is built from TRBV25-1 and TRBJ1-4; 8 positions match TRBD1. CDR1 is MGHDK and CDR2 is SYGVNS in the germline V gene. CDR3 size: 15 residues. The J segment lost 10 bases and the V segment lost 2 bases, leaving 9 bases of the junction unmatched. The CDR3 DNA follows: TGTGCCAGCAGTGAAACCACCCCCAGGGGGCGAAAACTGTTTTTT. Protein sequence: CASSETTPRGRKLFF.

The genes are TRBV4-3 and TRBJ1-6; D uncertain. Trimming took 0 bases from V and 8 from J, leaving 5 bases between them. Germline values: CDR1 LGHNA, CDR2 YSLEER. The CDR3 has 13 residues. DNA of the CDR3: TGCGCCAGCAGCCAAGACAAGGATTCACCCCTCCACTTT. It encodes CASSQDKDSPLHF.

The rearrangement joins TRBV28 to TRBJ1-1; 9 bases are shared with TRBD1. CDR1 and CDR2 (germline): MDHEN, SYDVKM. The CDR3 loop spans 15 amino acids. With V trimmed by 3 bases and J by 4 bases, 6 bases remained unmatched. The CDR3 nucleotides are TGTGCCAGCAGTTTGACAGGGGGTTTGATCACTGAAGCTTTCTTT. As protein: CASSLTGGLITEAFF.

The CDR3 reads CASSTGVGNTIYF. The CDR3 DNA sequence: TGTGCCAGCAGCACAGGGGTCGGAAACACCATATATTTT. The V and J genes are TRBV6-5 and TRBJ1-3; 7 bases agree with TRBD1. CDR3 length equals 13 residues. Unmatched junction bases numbered 3, after V lost 6 bases and J lost 4 bases. Germline CDR1 is MNHEY and CDR2 is SVGAGI.

The chain is built from TRBV7-2 and TRBJ2-1; the D gene is possibly TRBD2 (7 bases). CDR3 length equals 13 residues. Trimming removed 0 bases at V and 10 bases at J, with 10 bases between. Germline assignment: CDR1 SGHTA and CDR2 FQGNSA. CDR3 amino acids: CASSLAKGGEQFF. As DNA, the CDR3 is TGTGCCAGCAGCTTAGCCAAGGGGGGGGAGCAGTTCTTC.

The chain joins TRBV30 to TRBJ1-6, with TRBD1 matching over 7 bases. CDR1 GTSNPN and CDR2 SVGIG come from the germline V gene (reference sequence). CDR3 length: 15 residues. J was trimmed by 8 bases and V by 4 bases; bases with no gene match: 11. CDR3 residues: CAWTRGGFRDSPLHF. The CDR3 DNA reads as TGTGCCTGGACCAGGGGGGGATTTAGAGATTCACCCCTCCACTTT.

The chain links TRBV7-9 to TRBJ2-1; 8 bases align to TRBD1. V shed 4 bases and J 7 bases; nucleotides not matched to a gene: 9. Germline V gene sequence: CDR1 SEHNR, CDR2 FQNEAQ (reference sequence). The length of the CDR3 is 15 residues. The CDR3 loop reads CASSSRQGAQNEQFF. The CDR3 DNA follows: TGTGCCAGCAGCTCTCGGCAGGGGGCGCAGAATGAGCAGTTCTTC. The complete variable domain, with remaining parts taken from reference TRBV7-9 and TRBJ2-1, reads DTGVSQNPRHKITKRGQNVTFRCDPISEHNRLYWYRQTLGQGPEFLTYFQNEAQLEKSRLLSDRFSAERPKGSFSTLEIQRTEQGDSAMYLCASSSRQGAQNEQFFGPGTRLTVL.

V is TRBV5-5 and J is TRBJ1-4, with D uncertain. The CDR3 has 16 amino acids. Trimming took 4 bases from V and 0 from J, leaving 13 bases between them. Germline-derived CDR1 and CDR2 are SGHKS and YYEKEE (reference sequence). CDR3 DNA: TGTGCCAGCAGCGCGACTTGGGGTGCAACTAATGAAAAACTGTTTTTT. This encodes CASSATWGATNEKLFF.

This clone was seen more than once but under ten times. The chain has TRBV19 and TRBJ1-6, with D tentatively TRBD1 (5 bases). The CDR3 is 15 residues long. V lost 6 bases to trimming and J lost 7 bases, with 16 bases between them. Looked up from germline, CDR1 is LNHDA and CDR2 is SQIVND (reference sequence). The CDR3 DNA reads TGTGCCAGTAGGTCAGGTAGGGGCGGGAATTCACCCCTCCACTTT. Amino acids: CASRSGRGGNSPLHF.

The CDR3 nucleotides read TGTGCCAGCAGCTTACAGGACCGCACCGGGGAGCTGTTTTTT. Its protein is CASSLQDRTGELFF. The V gene is TRBV7-3, the J gene TRBJ2-2; D is ambiguous. This CDR3 has 14 residues. Germline-derived CDR1 and CDR2 are SGHTA and FQGTGA. Trimming took off 2 bases at V and 4 bases at J, with 8 bases between the two ends.

The chain uses TRBV6-6 and TRBJ1-1; maybe TRBD1 (5 bases). Trimming took 8 bases from V and 5 from J, leaving 21 bases between them. Per germline, CDR1 MNHNY and CDR2 SVGAGI (reference sequence). CDR3 size: 15 residues. The CDR3 loop reads CASASTTGGGTEAFF. CDR3 DNA: TGTGCCAGCGCGAGCACTACGGGGGGAGGTACTGAAGCTTTCTTT.

The rearrangement joins TRBV2 to TRBJ1-1; a weak D match, TRBD1 (5 bases). CDR1 and CDR2 (germline): SNHLY, FYNNEI. The CDR3 has 14 residues. V gave up 4 bases and J gave up 4 bases, with 13 bases separating them. As DNA, the CDR3 is TGTGCCAGCAGTGGGGGACGGGGTGGCACTGAAGCTTTCTTT. Translating it yields CASSGGRGGTEAFF.

The chain joins TRBV6-5 to TRBJ1-2, with TRBD1 as a possible D gene (5 bases). CDR3 length: 12 residues. Trimming took 6 bases from V and 11 from J, leaving 16 bases between them. The germline CDR1 and CDR2 sequences are MNHEY and SVGAGI. The CDR3 sequence: CASSPRQKGYTF. CDR3 nucleotide sequence: TGTGCCAGCAGCCCCCGACAAAAGGGGTACACCTTC.

The genes are TRBV10-3 and TRBJ1-4, with 9 positions matching TRBD1. The J segment lost 7 bases and the V segment lost 4 bases, leaving 10 bases of the junction unmatched. Per germline, CDR1 ENHRY and CDR2 SYGVKD. The CDR3 consists of 16 residues. CDR3 bases: TGTGCCATCAGTGCCGGGGACAGGGTACTAAGTGAAAAACTGTTTTTT. It is translated as CAISAGDRVLSEKLFF.

This clone was detected once. V is TRBV5-1 and J is TRBJ2-7, with D perhaps TRBD1 (5 bases). The CDR3 spans 13 residues. The germline V gene encodes CDR1 SGHRS and CDR2 YFSETQ. Trimming pared 3 bases from V and 2 bases from J, leaving 9 bases between. In DNA, the CDR3 is TGCGCCAGCAGCTCGACAGAAACCTACGAGCAGTACTTC. Its protein is CASSSTETYEQYF.

The genes are TRBV7-9 and TRBJ1-5; tentatively, D is TRBD1 (5 bases). The CDR3 length is 15 residues. Germline values: CDR1 SEHNR, CDR2 FQNEAQ (reference sequence). The ends were cut back, 1 base at V and 2 bases at J, with 9 bases in the middle. The CDR3 region is CASSLGDGGNQPQHF. The CDR3 DNA is TGTGCCAGCAGCTTAGGGGACGGGGGCAATCAGCCCCAGCATTTT.

Regarding this clone: An end of the junction does not agree with germline; a read error may underlie this. This chain connects TRBV5-1 to TRBJ2-7; possible D gene TRBD2, 5 bases. In germline, CDR1 is SGHRS, CDR2 YFSETQ. The CDR3 sequence is 14 residues long. The CDR3 here is CASSQGGAVYELYF. The CDR3 nucleotides are TGCGCCAGCAGCCAAGGAGGTGCGGTCTACGAGCTGTACTTC.